The 2 T cell receptor beta chains listed next were all sequenced from one sample in a study of blood T cell repertoires in COVID-19. Only in-frame clones appear in the TCRdb table, and some are missing; sequencing was by immunoSEQ multiplex PCR. Among 150,000 to 200,000 clones listed, roughly 84% were seen once. The sample comprised peripheral blood. These receptors all stem from a human donor with acute or convalescent COVID-19. The donor label of this sample is uncertain.

The J gene is TRBJ2-1, the V gene TRBV5-1; 8 bases agree with TRBD1. The V gene's germline CDR1 is SGHRS and CDR2 YFSETQ. The CDR3 loop spans 15 amino acids. J lost 9 bases, V lost 4 bases, and 12 bases had no gene match. For the CDR3, the DNA is TGCGCCAGCAGCCTAACAGGGGGAGGTGGAGTTGAGCAGTTCTTC. It is translated as CASSLTGGGGVEQFF.

This chain joins TRBV11-2 and TRBJ1-2; 7 bases match TRBD1. Germline V CDR1 and CDR2: SGHAT, FQNNGV. The length of the CDR3 is 12 residues. Trimming cost V 3 bases and J 13 bases; bases outside gene matches: 8. The CDR3 DNA follows: TGTGCCAGCAGCTTCCCAGGGGGTCCCCTCACCTTC. Its protein product is CASSFPGGPLTF.